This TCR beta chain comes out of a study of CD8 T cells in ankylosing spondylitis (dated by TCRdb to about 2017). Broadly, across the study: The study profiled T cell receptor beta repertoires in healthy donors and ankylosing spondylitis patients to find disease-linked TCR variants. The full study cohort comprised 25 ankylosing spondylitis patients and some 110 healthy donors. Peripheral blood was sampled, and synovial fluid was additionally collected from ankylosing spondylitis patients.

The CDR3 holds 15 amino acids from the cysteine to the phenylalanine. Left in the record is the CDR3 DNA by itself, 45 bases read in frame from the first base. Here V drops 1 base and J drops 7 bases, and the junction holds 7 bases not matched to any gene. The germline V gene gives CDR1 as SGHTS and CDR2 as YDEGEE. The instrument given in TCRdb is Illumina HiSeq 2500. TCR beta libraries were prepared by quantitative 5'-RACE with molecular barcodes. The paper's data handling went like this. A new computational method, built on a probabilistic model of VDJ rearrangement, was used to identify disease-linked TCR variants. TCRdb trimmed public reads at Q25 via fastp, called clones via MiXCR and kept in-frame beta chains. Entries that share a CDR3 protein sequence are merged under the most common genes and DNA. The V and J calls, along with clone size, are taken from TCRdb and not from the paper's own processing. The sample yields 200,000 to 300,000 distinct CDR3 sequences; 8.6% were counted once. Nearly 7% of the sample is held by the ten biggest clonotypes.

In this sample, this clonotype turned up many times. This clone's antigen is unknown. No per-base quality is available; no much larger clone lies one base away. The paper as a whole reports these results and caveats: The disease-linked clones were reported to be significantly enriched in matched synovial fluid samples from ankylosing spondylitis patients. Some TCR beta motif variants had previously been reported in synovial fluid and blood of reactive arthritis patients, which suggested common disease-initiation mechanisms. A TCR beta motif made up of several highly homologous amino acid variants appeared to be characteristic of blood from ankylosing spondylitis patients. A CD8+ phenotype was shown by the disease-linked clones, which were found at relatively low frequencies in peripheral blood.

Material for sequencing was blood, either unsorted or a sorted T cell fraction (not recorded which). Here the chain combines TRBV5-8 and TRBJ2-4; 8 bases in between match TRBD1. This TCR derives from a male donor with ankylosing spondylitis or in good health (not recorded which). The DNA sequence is TGTGCCAGCAGCTTGCGGGACAGGCTTGTCAACATTCAGTACTTC. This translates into CASSLRDRLVNIQYF.